This T cell receptor (beta chain) was captured by sequencing in a study of control samples from healthy donors and cancer patients. Only in-frame clones appear in the TCRdb table, and some are missing; sequencing was by immunoSEQ multiplex PCR. This sample yields 350,000 to 450,000 clones, of which about nine tenths are seen a single time; 5.5% to 7.5% belongs to the top ten. Trimming removed 4 bases from V and 0 bases from J, with 7 bases in between. Germline V gene lookup returns CDR1 MNHEY and CDR2 SMNVEV (reference sequence). CDR3 length: 13 residues. The sequence was collected from a man aged 40-50 years with head and neck cancer. The sample was PBMCs. The V call is TRBV27, the J call TRBJ2-7; no clear D. CDR3 protein: CASSYSHSYEQYF. In nucleotides, the CDR3 is TGTGCCAGCAGTTACAGCCACTCCTACGAGCAGTACTTC.